This T cell receptor (beta chain) was found in a study of cytomegalovirus exposure and HLA in healthy donors. Whole-study context: The same platform was used for the approximately 110 validation repertoires and the approximately 670 first-cohort repertoires, a later analysis reported.

As concerns this clone: Its specificity is not known.

The CDR3 loop spans 17 amino acids. From germline, CDR1 is MNHEY and CDR2 SMNVEV (reference sequence). V dropped 2 bases and J dropped 2 bases, with 16 bases sitting between them. This table comes from immunoSEQ multiplex PCR, and its TCRdb copy is limited to in-frame clones, with some not included. The sample lists around 69,000 clones; roughly 95% were seen once. Study outcomes and limitations: The study flagged 150 to 200 TCR beta chains as cytomegalovirus-associated. The tendency of first-cohort TCR clusters to co-occur in the roughly 110 validation repertoires was the finding of a later analysis.

The specimen was PBMCs. The source is a woman aged 18-35 years in good health and CMV-seropositive. The chain has TRBV27 and TRBJ2-1, with a possible D match to TRBD1 (6 bases). The CDR3 reads CASSLIGQGFTYNEQFF. DNA of the CDR3: TGTGCCAGCAGTTTAATAGGTCAGGGGTTCACCTACAATGAGCAGTTCTTC.